This T cell receptor beta chain was sequenced in a study of cytotoxic CD8 clonotypes in ibrutinib-treated CLL. Assay: immunoSEQ multiplex PCR; the TCRdb copy retains only in-frame clones and omits some. The sample shows fewer than 55,000 clones, 57% of them seen only once. Germline CDR1 is MNHEY and CDR2 is SMNVEV (reference sequence). This CDR3 has 14 residues. V was clipped by 3 bases and J by 0 bases, with 6 bases between them. Study outcomes and limitations: In sustained-remission versus progressing patients, sampling times differed.

In the case of this clone: Antigen specificity is unknown.

The material sequenced was PBMCs, taken after 24 months of ibrutinib treatment. The chain uses TRBV27 and TRBJ1-5; D is ambiguous. This TCR came from a human donor with chronic lymphocytic leukemia. The CDR3 loop is CASSFLSSNQPQHF. The DNA of the CDR3 is TGTGCCAGCAGTTTCTTGTCTAGCAATCAGCCCCAGCATTTT.